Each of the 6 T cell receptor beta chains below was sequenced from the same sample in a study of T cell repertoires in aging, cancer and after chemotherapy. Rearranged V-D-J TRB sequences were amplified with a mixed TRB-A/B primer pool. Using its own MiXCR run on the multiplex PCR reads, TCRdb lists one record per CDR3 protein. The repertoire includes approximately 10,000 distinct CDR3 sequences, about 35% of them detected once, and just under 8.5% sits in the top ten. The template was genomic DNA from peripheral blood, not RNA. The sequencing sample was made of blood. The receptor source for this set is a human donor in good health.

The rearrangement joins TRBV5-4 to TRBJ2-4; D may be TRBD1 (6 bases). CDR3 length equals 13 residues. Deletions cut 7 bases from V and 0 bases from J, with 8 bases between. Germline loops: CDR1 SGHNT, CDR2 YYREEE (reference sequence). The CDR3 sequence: CASQGSAKNIQYF. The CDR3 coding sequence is TGTGCCAGCCAGGGGTCAGCCAAAAACATTCAGTACTTC.

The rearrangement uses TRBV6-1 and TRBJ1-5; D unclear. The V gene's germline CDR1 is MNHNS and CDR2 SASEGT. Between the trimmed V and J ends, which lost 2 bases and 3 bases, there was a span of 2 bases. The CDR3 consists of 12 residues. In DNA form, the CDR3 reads TGTGCCAGCAGTGAACCCAATCAGCCCCAGCATTTT. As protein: CASSEPNQPQHF.

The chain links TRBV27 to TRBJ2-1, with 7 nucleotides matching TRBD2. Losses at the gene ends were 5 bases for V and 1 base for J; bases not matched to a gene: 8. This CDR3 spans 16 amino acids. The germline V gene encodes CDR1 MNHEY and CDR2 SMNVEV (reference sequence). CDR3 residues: CASSPSAGRSYNEQFF. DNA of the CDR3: TGTGCCAGCAGTCCGTCAGCGGGAAGGTCCTACAATGAGCAGTTCTTC.

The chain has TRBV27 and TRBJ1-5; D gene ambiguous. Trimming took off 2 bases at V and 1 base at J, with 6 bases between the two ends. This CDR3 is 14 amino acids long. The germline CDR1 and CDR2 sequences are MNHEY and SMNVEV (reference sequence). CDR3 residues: CASSLKGSNQPQHF. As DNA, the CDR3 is TGTGCCAGCAGTTTAAAGGGCAGCAATCAGCCCCAGCATTTT.

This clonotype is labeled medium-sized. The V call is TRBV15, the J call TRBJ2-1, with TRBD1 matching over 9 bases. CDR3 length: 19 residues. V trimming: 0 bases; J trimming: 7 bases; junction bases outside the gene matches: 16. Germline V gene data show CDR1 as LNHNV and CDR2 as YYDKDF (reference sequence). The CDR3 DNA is TGTGCCACCAGCAGAGACGCTCTACGAGGGACAGGGTTGCGTAATGAGCAGTTCTTC. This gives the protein CATSRDALRGTGLRNEQFF.

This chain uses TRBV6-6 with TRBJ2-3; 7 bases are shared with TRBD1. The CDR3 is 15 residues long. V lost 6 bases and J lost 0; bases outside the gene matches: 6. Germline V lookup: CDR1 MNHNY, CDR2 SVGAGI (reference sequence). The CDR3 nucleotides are TGTGCCAGCAGCCTGACAGGGTCAAGCACAGATACGCAGTATTTT. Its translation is CASSLTGSSTDTQYF.